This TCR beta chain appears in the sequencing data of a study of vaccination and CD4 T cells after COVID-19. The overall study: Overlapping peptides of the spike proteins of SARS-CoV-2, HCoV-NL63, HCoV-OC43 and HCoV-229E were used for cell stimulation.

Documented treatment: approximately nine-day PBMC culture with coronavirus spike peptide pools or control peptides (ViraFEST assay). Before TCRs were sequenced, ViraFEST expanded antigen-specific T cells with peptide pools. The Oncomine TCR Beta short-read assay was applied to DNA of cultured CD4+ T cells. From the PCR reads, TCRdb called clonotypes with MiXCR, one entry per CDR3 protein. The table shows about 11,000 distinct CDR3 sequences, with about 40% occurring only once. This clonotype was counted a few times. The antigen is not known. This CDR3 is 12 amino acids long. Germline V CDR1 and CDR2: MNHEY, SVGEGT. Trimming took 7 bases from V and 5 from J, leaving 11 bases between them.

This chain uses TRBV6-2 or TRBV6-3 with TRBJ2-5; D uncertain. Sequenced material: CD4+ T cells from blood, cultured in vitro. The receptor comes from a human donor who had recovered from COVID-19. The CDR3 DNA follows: TGTGCCAGCATGACGGTCTGGGAGACCCAGTACTTC. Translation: CASMTVWETQYF.